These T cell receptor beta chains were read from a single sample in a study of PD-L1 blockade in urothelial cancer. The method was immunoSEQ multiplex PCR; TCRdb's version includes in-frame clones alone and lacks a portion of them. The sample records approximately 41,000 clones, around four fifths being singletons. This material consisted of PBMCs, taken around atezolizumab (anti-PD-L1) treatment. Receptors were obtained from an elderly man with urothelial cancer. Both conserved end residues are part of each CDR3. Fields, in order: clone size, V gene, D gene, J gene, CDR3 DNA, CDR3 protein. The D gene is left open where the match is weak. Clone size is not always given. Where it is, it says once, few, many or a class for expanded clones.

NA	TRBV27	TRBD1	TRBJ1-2	TGTGCCAGCAGAATTGGGACAGCCTATGGCTACACCTTC	CASRIGTAYGYTF
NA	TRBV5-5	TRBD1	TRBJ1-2	TGTGCCAGCAGCTTAGACCCTGGACAGGCGGTATACCTCTATGGCTACACCTTC	CASSLDPGQAVYLYGYTF
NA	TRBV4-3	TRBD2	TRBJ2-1	TGCGCCAGCAGCCACTTTAGCGGGAACGCCTACAATGAGCAGTTCTTC	CASSHFSGNAYNEQFF
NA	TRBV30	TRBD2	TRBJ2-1	TGTGCCTGGAGCGGGACTAGCGGAAAGTGGAATGAGCAGTTCTTC	CAWSGTSGKWNEQFF
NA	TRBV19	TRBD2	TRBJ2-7	TGTGCCAGTAGTATAACCTTAACTAGCGCCTCCTACGAGCAGTACTTC	CASSITLTSASYEQYF
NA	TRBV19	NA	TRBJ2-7	TGTGCCAGTAGTCCCAGGGACACCCGATCAAATTACGAGCAGTACTTC	CASSPRDTRSNYEQYF
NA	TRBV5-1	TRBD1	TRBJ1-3	TGCGCCAGCAGCCTAGGGACAGGGGAGGATACCATATATTTT	CASSLGTGEDTIYF
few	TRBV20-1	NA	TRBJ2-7	TGCAGTGCCGCAGGGGTAGGCGAGCAGTACTTC	CSAAGVGEQYF
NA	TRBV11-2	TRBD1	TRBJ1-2	TGTGCCAGCAGCTTAGATGGGGACAGGTACGGCTACACCTTC	CASSLDGDRYGYTF
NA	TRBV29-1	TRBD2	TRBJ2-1	TGCAGCGTTGTAGCGGGAGGGCCCAATGAGCAGTTCTTC	CSVVAGGPNEQFF
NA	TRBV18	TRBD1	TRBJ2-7	TGTGCCAGCTCACCAATCGGACAGGGTGTTTACGAGCAGTACTTC	CASSPIGQGVYEQYF